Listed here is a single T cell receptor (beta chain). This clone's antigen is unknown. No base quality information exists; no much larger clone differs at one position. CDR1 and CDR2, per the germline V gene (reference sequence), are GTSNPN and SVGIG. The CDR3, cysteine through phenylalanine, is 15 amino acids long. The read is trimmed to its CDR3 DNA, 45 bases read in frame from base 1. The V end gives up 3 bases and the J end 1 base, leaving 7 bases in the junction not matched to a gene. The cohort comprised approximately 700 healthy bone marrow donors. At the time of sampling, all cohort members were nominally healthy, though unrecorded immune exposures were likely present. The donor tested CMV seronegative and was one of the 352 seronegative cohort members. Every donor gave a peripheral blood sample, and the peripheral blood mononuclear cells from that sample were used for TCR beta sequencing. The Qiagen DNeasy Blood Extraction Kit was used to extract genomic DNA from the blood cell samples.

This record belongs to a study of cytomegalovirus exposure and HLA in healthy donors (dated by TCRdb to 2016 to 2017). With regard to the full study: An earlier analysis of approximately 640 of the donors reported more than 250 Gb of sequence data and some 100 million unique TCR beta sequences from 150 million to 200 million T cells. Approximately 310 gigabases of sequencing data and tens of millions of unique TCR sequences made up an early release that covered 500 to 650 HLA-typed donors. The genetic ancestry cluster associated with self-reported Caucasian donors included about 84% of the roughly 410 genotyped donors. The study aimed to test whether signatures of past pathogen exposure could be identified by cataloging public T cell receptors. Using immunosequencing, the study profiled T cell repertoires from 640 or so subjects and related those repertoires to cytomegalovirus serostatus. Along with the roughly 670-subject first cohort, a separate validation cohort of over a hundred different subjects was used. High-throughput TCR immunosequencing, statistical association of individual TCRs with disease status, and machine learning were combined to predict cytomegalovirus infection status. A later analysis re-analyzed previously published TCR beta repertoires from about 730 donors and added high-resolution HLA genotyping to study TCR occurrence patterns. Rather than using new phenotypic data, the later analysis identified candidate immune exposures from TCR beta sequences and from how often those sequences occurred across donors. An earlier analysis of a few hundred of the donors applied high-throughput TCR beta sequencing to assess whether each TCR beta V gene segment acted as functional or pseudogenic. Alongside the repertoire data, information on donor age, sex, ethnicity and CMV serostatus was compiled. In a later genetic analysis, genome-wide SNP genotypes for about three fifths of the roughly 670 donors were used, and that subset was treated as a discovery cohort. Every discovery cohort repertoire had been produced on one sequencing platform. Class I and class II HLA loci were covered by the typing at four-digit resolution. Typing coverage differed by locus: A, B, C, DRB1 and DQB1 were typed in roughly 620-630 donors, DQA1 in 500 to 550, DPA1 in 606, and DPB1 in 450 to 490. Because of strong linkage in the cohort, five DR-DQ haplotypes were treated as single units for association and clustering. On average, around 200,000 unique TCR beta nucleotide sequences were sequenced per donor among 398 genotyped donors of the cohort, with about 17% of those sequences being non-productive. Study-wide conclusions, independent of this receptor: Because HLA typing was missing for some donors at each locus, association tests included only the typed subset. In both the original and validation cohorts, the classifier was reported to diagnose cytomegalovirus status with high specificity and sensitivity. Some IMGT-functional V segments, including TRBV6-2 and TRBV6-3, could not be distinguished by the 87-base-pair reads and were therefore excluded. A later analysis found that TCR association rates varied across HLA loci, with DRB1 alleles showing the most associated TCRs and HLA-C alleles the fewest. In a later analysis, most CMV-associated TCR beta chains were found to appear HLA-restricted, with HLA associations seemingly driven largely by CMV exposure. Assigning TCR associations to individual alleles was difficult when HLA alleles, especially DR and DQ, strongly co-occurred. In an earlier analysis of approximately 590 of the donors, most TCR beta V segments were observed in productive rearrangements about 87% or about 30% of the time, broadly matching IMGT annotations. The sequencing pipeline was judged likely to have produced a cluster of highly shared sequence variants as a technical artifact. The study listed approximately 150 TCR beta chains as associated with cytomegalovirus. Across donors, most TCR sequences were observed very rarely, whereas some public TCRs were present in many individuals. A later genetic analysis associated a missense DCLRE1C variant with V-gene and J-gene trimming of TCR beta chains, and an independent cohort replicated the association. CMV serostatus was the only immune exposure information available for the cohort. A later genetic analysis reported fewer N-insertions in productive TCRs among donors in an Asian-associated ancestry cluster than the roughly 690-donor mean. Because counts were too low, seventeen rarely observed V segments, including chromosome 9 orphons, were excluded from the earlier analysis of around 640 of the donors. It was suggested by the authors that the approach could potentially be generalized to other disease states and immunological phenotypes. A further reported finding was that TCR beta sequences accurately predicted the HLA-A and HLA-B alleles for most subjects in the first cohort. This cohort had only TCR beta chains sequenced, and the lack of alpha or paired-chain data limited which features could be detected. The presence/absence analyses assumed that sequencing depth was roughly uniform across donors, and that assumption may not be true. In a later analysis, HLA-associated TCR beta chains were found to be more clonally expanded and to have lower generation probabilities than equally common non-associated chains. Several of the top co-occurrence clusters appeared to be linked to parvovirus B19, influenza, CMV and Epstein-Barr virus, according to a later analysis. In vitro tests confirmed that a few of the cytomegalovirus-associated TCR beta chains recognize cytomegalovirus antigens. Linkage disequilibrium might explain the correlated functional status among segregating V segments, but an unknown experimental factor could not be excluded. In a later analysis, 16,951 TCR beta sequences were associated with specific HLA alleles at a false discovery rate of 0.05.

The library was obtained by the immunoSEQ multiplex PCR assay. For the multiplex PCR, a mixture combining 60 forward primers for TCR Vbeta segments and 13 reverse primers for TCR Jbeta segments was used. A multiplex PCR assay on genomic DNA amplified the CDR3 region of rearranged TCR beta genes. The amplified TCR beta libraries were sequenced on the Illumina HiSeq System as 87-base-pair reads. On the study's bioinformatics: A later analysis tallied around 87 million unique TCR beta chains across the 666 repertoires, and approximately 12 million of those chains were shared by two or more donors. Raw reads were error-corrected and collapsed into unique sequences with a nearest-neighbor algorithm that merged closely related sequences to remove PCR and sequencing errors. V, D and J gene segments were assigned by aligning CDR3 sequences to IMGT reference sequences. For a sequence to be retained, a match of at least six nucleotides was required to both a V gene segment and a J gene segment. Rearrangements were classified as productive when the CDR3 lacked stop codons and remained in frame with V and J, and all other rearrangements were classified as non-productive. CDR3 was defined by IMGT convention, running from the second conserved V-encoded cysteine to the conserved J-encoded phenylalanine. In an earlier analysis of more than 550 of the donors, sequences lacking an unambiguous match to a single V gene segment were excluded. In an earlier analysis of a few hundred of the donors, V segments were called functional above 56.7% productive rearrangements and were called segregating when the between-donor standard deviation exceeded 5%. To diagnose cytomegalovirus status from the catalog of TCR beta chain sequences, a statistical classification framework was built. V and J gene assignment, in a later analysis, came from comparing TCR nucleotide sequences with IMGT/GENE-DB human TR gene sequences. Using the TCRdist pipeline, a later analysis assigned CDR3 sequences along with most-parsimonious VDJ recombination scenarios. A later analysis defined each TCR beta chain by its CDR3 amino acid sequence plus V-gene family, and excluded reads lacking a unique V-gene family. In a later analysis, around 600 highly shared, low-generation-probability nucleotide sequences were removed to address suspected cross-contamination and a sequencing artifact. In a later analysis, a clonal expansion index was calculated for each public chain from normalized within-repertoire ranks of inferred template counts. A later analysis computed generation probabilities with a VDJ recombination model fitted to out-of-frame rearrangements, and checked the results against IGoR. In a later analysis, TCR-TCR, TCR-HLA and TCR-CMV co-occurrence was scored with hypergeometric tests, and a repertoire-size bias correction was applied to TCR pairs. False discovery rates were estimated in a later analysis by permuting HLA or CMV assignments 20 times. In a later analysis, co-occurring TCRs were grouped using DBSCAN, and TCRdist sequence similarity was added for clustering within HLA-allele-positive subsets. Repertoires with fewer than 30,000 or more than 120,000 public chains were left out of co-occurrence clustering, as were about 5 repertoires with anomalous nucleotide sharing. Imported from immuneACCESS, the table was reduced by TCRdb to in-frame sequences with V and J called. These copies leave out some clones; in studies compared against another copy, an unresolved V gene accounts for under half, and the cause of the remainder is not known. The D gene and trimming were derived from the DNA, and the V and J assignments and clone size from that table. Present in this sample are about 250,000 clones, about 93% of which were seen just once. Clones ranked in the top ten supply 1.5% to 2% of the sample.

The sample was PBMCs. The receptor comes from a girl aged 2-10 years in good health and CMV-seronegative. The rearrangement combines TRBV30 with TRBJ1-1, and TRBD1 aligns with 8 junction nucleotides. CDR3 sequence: CAWSHRTGRNTEAFF. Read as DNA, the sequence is TGTGCCTGGAGCCACCGGACAGGGAGGAACACTGAAGCTTTCTTT.